These T cell receptor beta chains were read from a single sample in a study of beta chain features in type 1 diabetes. Data came from immunoSEQ multiplex PCR; TCRdb stores just in-frame clones and leaves some out. The repertoire holds 850,000 to 900,000 clones, roughly a sixth seen once, with 0.02% to 0.025% in the top ten. Sequencing input: naive CD4+ T cells from blood. Every receptor here comes from a woman aged 18-29 years in good health. CDR3s leave out the opening cysteine and the closing phenylalanine or tryptophan. Each record gives: V gene, CDR3 length, J gene, CDR3 protein.

v_call: TRBV6-1; cdr3_length: 12; j_call: TRBJ1-5; cdr3_aa: ASSEVLGAQPQH
v_call: TRBV2; cdr3_length: 12; j_call: TRBJ2-3; cdr3_aa: ASSGGPPLDTQY
v_call: TRBV6-5; cdr3_length: 10; j_call: TRBJ2-2; cdr3_aa: ASRGGFGELF
v_call: TRBV7-2; cdr3_length: 11; j_call: TRBJ2-3; cdr3_aa: ASSVVGTDTQY
v_call: TRBV10-3; cdr3_length: 13; j_call: TRBJ2-3; cdr3_aa: AISSTGVGTDTQY
v_call: TRBV5-1; cdr3_length: 12; j_call: TRBJ2-1; cdr3_aa: ASSLGTGLNEQF
v_call: TRBV4-2; cdr3_length: 15; j_call: TRBJ1-1; cdr3_aa: ASSQVPRGVGNTEAF
v_call: TRBV28; cdr3_length: 13; j_call: TRBJ2-2; cdr3_aa: ASSIPGLYTGELF
v_call: TRBV2; cdr3_length: 12; j_call: TRBJ2-1; cdr3_aa: ASMVRTSGEEQF
v_call: TRBV6-1; cdr3_length: 14; j_call: TRBJ2-5; cdr3_aa: ASSEVWTSGVRAQY
v_call: TRBV13; cdr3_length: 17; j_call: TRBJ2-2; cdr3_aa: ASSSASGTGGSGTGELF
v_call: TRBV28; cdr3_length: 14; j_call: TRBJ2-7; cdr3_aa: ASRDHGTGRSYEQY
v_call: TRBV6-6; cdr3_length: 14; j_call: TRBJ2-7; cdr3_aa: ASSPTGQSVMNEQY
v_call: TRBV9; cdr3_length: 13; j_call: TRBJ2-3; cdr3_aa: ASSVVGEGGDTQY
v_call: TRBV2; cdr3_length: 13; j_call: TRBJ1-5; cdr3_aa: ASSAGTSGQEPQH
v_call: TRBV2; cdr3_length: 12; j_call: TRBJ2-7; cdr3_aa: ASSDPFSRYEQY
v_call: TRBV10-2; cdr3_length: 13; j_call: TRBJ1-2; cdr3_aa: ASSEWGAEPYGYT
v_call: TRBV4-1; cdr3_length: 14; j_call: TRBJ2-1; cdr3_aa: ASSRTPGQGYNEQF